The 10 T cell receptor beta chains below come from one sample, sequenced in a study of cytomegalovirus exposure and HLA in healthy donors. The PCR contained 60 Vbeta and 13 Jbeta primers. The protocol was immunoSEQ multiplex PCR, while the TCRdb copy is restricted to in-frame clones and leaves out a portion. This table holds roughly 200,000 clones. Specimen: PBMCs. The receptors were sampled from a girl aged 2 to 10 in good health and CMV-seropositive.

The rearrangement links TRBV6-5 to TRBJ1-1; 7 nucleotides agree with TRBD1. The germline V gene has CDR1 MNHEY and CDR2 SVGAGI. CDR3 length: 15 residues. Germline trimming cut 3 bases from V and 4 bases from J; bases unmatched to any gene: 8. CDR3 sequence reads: CASSYNRGVSTEAFF. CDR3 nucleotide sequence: TGTGCCAGCAGTTATAACAGGGGAGTGTCCACTGAAGCTTTCTTT.

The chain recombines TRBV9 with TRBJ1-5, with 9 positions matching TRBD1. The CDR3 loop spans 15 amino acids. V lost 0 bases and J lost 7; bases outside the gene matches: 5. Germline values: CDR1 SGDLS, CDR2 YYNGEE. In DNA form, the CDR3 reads TGTGCCAGCAGCGTAGGGGACAGGGCTGAACAGCCCCAGCATTTT. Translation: CASSVGDRAEQPQHF.

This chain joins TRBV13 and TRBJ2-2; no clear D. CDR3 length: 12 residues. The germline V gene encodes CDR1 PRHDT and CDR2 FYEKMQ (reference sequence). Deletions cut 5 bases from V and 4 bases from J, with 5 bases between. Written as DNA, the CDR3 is TGTGCCAGCAGCCCCGGCACCGGGGAGCTGTTTTTT. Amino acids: CASSPGTGELFF.

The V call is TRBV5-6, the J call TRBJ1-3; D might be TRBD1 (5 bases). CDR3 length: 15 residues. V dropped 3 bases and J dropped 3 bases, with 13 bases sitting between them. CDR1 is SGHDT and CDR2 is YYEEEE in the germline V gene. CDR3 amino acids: CASSSQGQSGNTIYF. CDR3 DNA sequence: TGTGCCAGCAGCTCGCAGGGTCAGAGTGGAAACACCATATATTTT.

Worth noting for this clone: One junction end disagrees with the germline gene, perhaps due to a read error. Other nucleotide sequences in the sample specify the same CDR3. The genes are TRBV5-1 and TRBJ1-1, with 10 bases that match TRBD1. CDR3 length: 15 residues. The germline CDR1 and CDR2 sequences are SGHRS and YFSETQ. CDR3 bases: TGCGCCAGCAGCAGAGGACAGGGGGAAAACACTGAAGCCTTCTTT. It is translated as CASSRGQGENTEAFF.

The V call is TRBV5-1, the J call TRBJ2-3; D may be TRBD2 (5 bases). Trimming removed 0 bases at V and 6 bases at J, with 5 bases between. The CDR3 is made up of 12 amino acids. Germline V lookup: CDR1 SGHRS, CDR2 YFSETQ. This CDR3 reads CASSLAGDTQYF. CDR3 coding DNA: TGCGCCAGCAGCTTGGCGGGGGATACGCAGTATTTT.

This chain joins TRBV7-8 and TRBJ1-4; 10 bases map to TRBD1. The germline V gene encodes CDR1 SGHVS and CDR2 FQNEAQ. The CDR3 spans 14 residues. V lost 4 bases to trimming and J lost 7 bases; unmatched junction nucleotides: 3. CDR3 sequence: CASSSGTGVEKLFF. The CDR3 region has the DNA TGTGCCAGCAGCTCCGGGACAGGGGTTGAAAAACTGTTTTTT.

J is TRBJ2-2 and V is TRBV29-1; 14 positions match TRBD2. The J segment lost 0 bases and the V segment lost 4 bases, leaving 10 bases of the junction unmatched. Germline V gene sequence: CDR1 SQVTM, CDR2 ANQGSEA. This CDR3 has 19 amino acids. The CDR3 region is CSVGEEGLAGVSNTGELFF. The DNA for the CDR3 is TGCAGCGTTGGGGAAGAGGGACTAGCGGGAGTTTCGAACACCGGGGAGCTGTTTTTT.

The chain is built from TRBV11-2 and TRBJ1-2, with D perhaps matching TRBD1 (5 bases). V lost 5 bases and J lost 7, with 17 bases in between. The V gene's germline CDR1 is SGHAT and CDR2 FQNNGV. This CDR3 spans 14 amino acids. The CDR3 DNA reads TGTGCCAGCAGCCCGGGACGGGGGGGTAGTGGCTACACCTTC. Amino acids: CASSPGRGGSGYTF.

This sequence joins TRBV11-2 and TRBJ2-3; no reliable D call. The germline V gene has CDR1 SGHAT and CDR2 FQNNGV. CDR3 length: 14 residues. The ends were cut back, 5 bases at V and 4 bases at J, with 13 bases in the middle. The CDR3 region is CASSLQVRADTQYF. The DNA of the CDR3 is TGTGCCAGCAGCCTTCAGGTGCGCGCAGATACGCAGTATTTT.